This T cell receptor (beta chain) was documented in a study of blood T cell repertoires in COVID-19 (dated by TCRdb to about 2020). A note on the overall study: Samples from collaborators originated in the United States, Italy and Spain and spanned both the acute and convalescent phases of COVID-19. The prospective study material was composed of cDNA or gDNA derived from T cells, B-cell-depleted T cells, or PBMCs. Subjects who had been exposed to COVID-19, were actively infected with it, or had recovered from it provided the deeply sampled blood TCRbeta repertoires that made up the dataset. A freely available public database, intended as a resource for researchers studying the immune response to SARS-CoV-2, is where the repertoires were released. The samples were drawn from the first 160 participants of the ongoing ImmuneRACE study and from about 1,200 subjects provided by 6 global collaborators. A de-identified subject ID, COVID-19 status, age in years and sex were almost always included in the sample metadata. Where available, HLA class I and class II types were taken from metadata supplied by the sample provider and were not determined by assay-based typing.

TCRbeta CDR3 regions were amplified from genomic DNA by means of the immunoSEQ Assay, a bias-controlled multiplex PCR. The paper's processing steps were these. The number of nucleated cells in each sample was estimated by amplification of reference gene primers within the assay. To quantify the absolute abundance of each unique TCRbeta CDR3 rearrangement, sequence reads were collapsed and filtered. For each sample, productive Simpson clonality was calculated by taking the square root of Simpson's diversity index across productive rearrangements. Here the immuneACCESS table is served through TCRdb, limited to in-frame sequences with V and J called. Missing clones are a known gap in these copies; in checked studies unresolved V genes cover under half, and the rest lacks a known reason. V and J calls and clone size are as listed in that table; D and trimming were resolved from the DNA. The sample table shows about 150,000 clones, and approximately 82% are seen once. Clones ranked in the top ten supply roughly 13% of the sample.

About this clone itself: Its cognate antigen has yet to be identified. Base quality data are lacking; no much larger clone is found one base away.

V loses 5 bases, J loses 5 bases, and the germline ends lie 16 bases apart. Looking up the germline V gene (reference sequence) yields CDR1 LNHDA and CDR2 SQIVND. The CDR3 starts with the cysteine, ends with the phenylalanine, and has 15 residues. This entry keeps only the CDR3 DNA: 45 bases, framed from base 1. Beyond this particular receptor, the publication reports: The amount of clinical and demographic metadata varied by source and participant and was provided uncurated.

Another Seattle source contributed samples from volunteer blood donors who had recovered from COVID-19. Whole blood was collected in K2EDTA tubes by collaborating institutions according to the institutions' own protocols. For TCRbeta analysis, collaborators shipped samples as frozen whole blood, isolated PBMCs, or DNA extracted from either of those sample types. Sequencing used peripheral blood. The V and J genes are TRBV19 and TRBJ2-4; no D gene call is confident. The sequence derives from a man between 70 and 80 years old who had recovered from COVID-19. CDR3 loop: CASSSFNKRENIQYF. At the DNA level, the sequence is TGTGCCAGTAGTTCGTTCAATAAACGCGAAAACATTCAGTACTTC.